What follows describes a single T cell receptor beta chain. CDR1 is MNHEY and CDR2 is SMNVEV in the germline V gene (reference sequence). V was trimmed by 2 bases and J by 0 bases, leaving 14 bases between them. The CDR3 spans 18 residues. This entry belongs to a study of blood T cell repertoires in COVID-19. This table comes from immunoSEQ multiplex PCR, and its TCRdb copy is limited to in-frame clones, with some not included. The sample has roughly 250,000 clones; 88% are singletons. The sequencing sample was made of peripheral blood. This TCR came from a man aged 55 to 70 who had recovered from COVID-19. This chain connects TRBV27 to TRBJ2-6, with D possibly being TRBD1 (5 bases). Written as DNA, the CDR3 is TGTGCCAGCAGTTTAAGCTCGGGCAGGGTCTCTGGGGCCAACGTCCTGACTTTC. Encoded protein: CASSLSSGRVSGANVLTF.